This entry describes one T cell receptor (beta chain). These data are taken from a study of CD8 T cells in Susac syndrome. TCR beta from blood CD8+ and CD4+ T cells was sequenced. The germline V gene encodes CDR1 MNHEY and CDR2 SVGEGT. The CDR3 sequence is 11 residues long. Trimming left V 7 bases short and J 12 bases short, with 16 bases between. Reverse transcription used about 0.5 to 1 ug RNA and random hexamers. TCRdb re-called the immunoSEQ multiplex PCR reads through MiXCR, storing one row per CDR3 protein. The sample lists roughly 170,000 distinct CDR3 sequences; 90% to 95% were seen once. The source material was CD4+ T cells from PBMCs. The sequence was obtained from a human donor with multiple sclerosis. V usage is TRBV6-2 or TRBV6-3 and J usage is TRBJ2-7; possibly TRBD2 for D (6 bases). The CDR3 nucleotides read TGTGCCAGCACCAACTCCGGGACTCCGTACTTC. It encodes CASTNSGTPYF.